This TCR beta chain was retrieved from a study of T cell responses to AZD1222 COVID-19 vaccine. Overall study results and limits: Baseline seropositivity occurred in only six AZD1222 recipients. CD4 TCRs covered the whole spike, strongest at regions 160-218 and 743-854. Two doses of AZD1222 preceded a rise in Spike-specific TCR breadth and depth.

Trimming pared 4 bases from V and 13 bases from J, leaving 18 bases between. The germline V gene has CDR1 SGDLS and CDR2 YYNGEE. The CDR3 totals 14 residues. About this clone: What it recognizes is unknown.

TCRdb keeps only in-frame clones here, not all; method: immunoSEQ multiplex PCR. The sample consists of roughly 70,000 clones, approximately 89% of them appearing once. Here the sequenced sample was peripheral blood, taken 28 days after the second AZD1222 dose. The sequence was obtained from an adult who received the AZD1222 COVID-19 vaccine. The chain combines TRBV9 with TRBJ1-6, with D possibly TRBD1 on 5 matching bases. CDR3 amino acids: CASSTGRGGFPLHF. CDR3 bases: TGTGCCAGCAGCACGGGACGGGGCGGTTTCCCCCTCCACTTT.